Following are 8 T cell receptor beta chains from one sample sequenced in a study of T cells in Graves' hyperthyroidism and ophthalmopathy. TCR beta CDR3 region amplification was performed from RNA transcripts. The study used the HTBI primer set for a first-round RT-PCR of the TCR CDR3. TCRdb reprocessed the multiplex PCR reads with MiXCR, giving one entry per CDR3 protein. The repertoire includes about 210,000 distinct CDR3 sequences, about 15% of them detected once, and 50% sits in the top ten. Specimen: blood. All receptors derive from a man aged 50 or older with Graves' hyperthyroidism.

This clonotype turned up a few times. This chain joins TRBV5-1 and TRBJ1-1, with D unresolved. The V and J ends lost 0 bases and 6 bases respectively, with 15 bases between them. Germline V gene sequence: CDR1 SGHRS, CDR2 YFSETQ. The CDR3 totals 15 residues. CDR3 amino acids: CASSLEPLTGAEAFF. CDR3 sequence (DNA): TGCGCCAGCAGCTTGGAGCCTCTGACGGGCGCTGAAGCTTTCTTT.

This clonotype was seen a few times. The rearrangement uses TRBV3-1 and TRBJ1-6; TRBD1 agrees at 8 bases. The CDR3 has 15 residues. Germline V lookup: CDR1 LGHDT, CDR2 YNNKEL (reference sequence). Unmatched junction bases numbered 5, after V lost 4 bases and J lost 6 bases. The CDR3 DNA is TGTGCCAGCAGCCCAGGACAGGGAATTAATTCACCCCTCCACTTT. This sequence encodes CASSPGQGINSPLHF.

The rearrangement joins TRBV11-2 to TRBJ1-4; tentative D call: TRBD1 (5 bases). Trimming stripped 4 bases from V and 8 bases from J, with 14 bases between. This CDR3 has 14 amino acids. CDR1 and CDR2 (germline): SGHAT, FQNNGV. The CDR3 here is CASSSLEGNEKLFF. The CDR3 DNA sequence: TGTGCCAGCAGCTCACTGGAGGGGAACGAAAAACTGTTTTTT.

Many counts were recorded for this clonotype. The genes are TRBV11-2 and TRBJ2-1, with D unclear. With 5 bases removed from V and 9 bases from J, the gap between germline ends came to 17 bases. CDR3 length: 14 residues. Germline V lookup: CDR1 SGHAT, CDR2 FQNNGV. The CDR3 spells CASSPHRAWREQFF. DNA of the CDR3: TGTGCCAGCAGCCCACACCGGGCCTGGCGTGAGCAGTTCTTC.

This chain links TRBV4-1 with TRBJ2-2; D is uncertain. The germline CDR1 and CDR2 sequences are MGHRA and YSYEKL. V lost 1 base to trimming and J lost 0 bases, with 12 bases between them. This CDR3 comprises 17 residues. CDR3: CASSQGRTGTNTGELFF. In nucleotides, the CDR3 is TGCGCCAGCAGCCAAGGTCGGACGGGCACGAACACCGGGGAGCTGTTTTTT.

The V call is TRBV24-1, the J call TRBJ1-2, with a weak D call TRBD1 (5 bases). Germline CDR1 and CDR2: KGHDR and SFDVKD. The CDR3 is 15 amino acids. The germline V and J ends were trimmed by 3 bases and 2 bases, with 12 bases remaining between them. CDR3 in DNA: TGTGCCACCAGTGATCCGCTCAGGGACAACTATGGCTACACCTTC. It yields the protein CATSDPLRDNYGYTF.

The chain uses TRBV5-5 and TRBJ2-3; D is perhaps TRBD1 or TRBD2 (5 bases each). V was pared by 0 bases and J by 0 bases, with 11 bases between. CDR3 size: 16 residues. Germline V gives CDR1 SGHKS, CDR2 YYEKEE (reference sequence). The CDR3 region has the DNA TGTGCCAGCAGCTTGGCCGGCAGGGAGAGCACAGATACGCAGTATTTT. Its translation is CASSLAGRESTDTQYF.

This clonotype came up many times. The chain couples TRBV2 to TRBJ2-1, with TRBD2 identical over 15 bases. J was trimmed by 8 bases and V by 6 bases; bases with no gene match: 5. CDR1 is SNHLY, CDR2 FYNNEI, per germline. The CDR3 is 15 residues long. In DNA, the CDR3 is TGTGCCAGCAGCGGACTAGCGGGAGGGCGGGATGAGCAGTTCTTC. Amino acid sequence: CASSGLAGGRDEQFF.